This T cell receptor beta chain came from a study of T cell responses to AZD1222 COVID-19 vaccine. Study in general: Pooling was applied to second doses at about 4 or about 12 weeks.

Study-level results: Seropositive AZD1222 recipients at baseline numbered only five or six. Sampling captured repertoires only after the peak T cell response. The breadth and depth of Spike-specific TCRs increased once two AZD1222 doses had been given.

About this clone itself: Its matching antigen is unknown.

CDR3 size: 16 residues. V lost 0 bases to trimming and J lost 1 base, with 13 bases between them. Data came from immunoSEQ multiplex PCR; TCRdb stores just in-frame clones and leaves some out. The sample contains 100,000 to 140,000 clones, 90% to 95% of which appear only once. This chain joins TRBV23-1 and TRBJ2-7, with a tentative D call TRBD1 (6 bases). TRBV23-1 counts as an open reading frame of uncertain function. The receptor was derived from an adult in good health. The sample here was peripheral blood, taken on day 0 of AZD1222 vaccination. The DNA for the CDR3 is TGCGCCAGCAGTCAATCTACAGGGATATCATCCTACGAGCAGTACTTC. This gives the protein CASSQSTGISSYEQYF.